The 5 T cell receptor beta chains below were found in one sample sequenced in a study of human T cells and chemical hapten exposure. TCRdb used MiXCR to reprocess the RACE reads, holding one entry per CDR3 protein. The data contain roughly 180,000 distinct CDR3 sequences, under 25% of them singletons. Time point indicated: patch test 1, 2 weeks after DPC sensitization. Treatment meaning: therapeutic diphenylcyclopropenone sensitization with weekly scalp DPC. Sample: whole blood, taken in connection with sensitization to the hapten diphenylcyclopropenone (DPC). The source is a woman in her 50s with alopecia areata. Some clones in this sample may be carry-over from other donors' samples.

This clonotype was picked up many times. The chain uses TRBV6-5 and TRBJ1-2; D is possibly TRBD1 (5 bases). CDR3 size: 13 residues. Germline V gives CDR1 MNHEY, CDR2 SVGAGI. Trimming cost V 0 bases and J 7 bases, with 9 bases left between them. The CDR3 loop is CASSYSPGVGYTF. The CDR3 DNA is TGTGCCAGCAGTTACTCGCCGGGGGTTGGCTACACCTTC.

This clonotype was seen a handful of times. The V and J genes are TRBV6-1 and TRBJ2-7; D tentatively fits TRBD1 or TRBD2 (6 bases each). V lost 8 bases to trimming and J lost 4 bases, with 18 bases between them. CDR1 is MNHNS, CDR2 SASEGT, per germline. This CDR3 contains 14 residues. The CDR3 here is CASALAQGGYEQYF. The CDR3 region has the DNA TGTGCCAGCGCCCTTGCACAGGGAGGATACGAGCAGTACTTC.

The rearrangement joins TRBV20-1 to TRBJ1-1, with D possibly TRBD1 on 5 matching bases. The CDR3 spans 13 residues. Germline CDR1 is DFQATT and CDR2 is SNEGSKA (reference sequence). Trimming took off 2 bases at V and 3 bases at J, with 10 bases between the two ends. The DNA for the CDR3 is TGCAGTGCTAGACAGGGTTTGGACACTGAAGCTTTCTTT. Translation gives CSARQGLDTEAFF.

This clonotype has just a few counts. The chain uses TRBV12-3 or TRBV12-4 and TRBJ2-2; 7 bases agree with TRBD2. V lost 6 bases to trimming and J lost 0 bases; unmatched junction nucleotides: 4. The CDR3 length is 15 residues. CDR3 in DNA: TGTGCCAGCAGACGGGGACTACCGAACACCGGGGAGCTGTTTTTT. Its translation: CASRRGLPNTGELFF.

This clonotype was detected only a few times. The J gene is TRBJ2-2, the V gene TRBV6-1; D is uncertain. Trimming removed 3 bases from V and 5 bases from J, with 10 bases in between. Per the germline V gene, CDR1 is MNHNS and CDR2 is SASEGT. This CDR3 has 14 residues. The CDR3 DNA follows: TGTGCCAGCAGTGAGGTCGATCAAACCGGGGAGCTGTTTTTT. It encodes CASSEVDQTGELFF.